This T cell receptor (beta chain) stems from a study of cytomegalovirus exposure and HLA in healthy donors (dated by TCRdb to about 2017). The study in broad terms: According to a later analysis, one platform produced both the 110 or so validation repertoires and the 700 or so repertoires of the first cohort. The study was designed to test whether signatures of past pathogen exposure could be identified by cataloging public T cell receptors. Along with the roughly 710-subject first cohort, a separate validation cohort of over a hundred different subjects was used. To predict cytomegalovirus infection status, the study combined high-throughput TCR immunosequencing, statistical association of individual TCRs with disease status, and machine learning. General findings and caveats noted by the study authors: Most TCR sequences were seen in very few donors, while some public TCRs were found in many individuals. Of the cluster scores, 85% to 95% were above 0 in a later analysis, which found that TCRs clustered in the first cohort also tended to co-occur in the 120 or so validation repertoires. A few of the identified cytomegalovirus-associated TCR beta chains were confirmed in vitro to be specific for cytomegalovirus antigens. All 120 or so repertoires were used to score co-occurrence in the validation cohort in a later analysis, because that analysis had no HLA typing for the cohort. It was suggested by the authors that the approach could potentially be generalized to other disease states and immunological phenotypes. Cytomegalovirus status was reported to be diagnosed by the classifier with high specificity and sensitivity in both the original and validation cohorts. The study listed approximately 150 TCR beta chains as associated with cytomegalovirus.

As encoded in the germline V gene, CDR1 is LGHNT while CDR2 is FRNRAP. Measured from the cysteine to the phenylalanine, the CDR3 is 15 residues long. The DNA shown is the 45-base CDR3, in frame from base 1. V trim: 5 bases; J trim: 9 bases; unmatched bases: 8. Donors formed part of the validation cohort, which comprised about 120 subjects and was distinct from the first cohort of several hundred subjects. The library came from the immunoSEQ multiplex PCR assay. In the paper's pipeline: To diagnose cytomegalovirus status from the catalog of TCR beta chain sequences, a statistical classification framework was built. The immuneACCESS repertoire file appears here via TCRdb, limited to in-frame rearrangements. These files lack a portion of the clones; in checked studies, under half of the deficit traces to unresolved V genes, and the cause of the others is not known. V and J calls and clone size are given by that table; D and trimming were obtained from the DNA. The sample records some 310,000 clones, approximately 85% of which are singletons. Around 0.96% of the sample goes to the ten largest clones.

This clone was picked up a small number of times. This clone's antigen is unknown. Per-nucleotide qualities are absent, and no much larger clonotype sits a single base away. In this chain, TRBV12-5 is recombined with TRBJ1-6; the central 9 bases match TRBD1. The sequence came from a man aged 25 to 40 in good health and CMV-seronegative. What was sequenced was PBMCs. CDR3 sequence: CASGIGQQGASPLHF. The DNA sequence follows: TGTGCTAGTGGTATTGGTCAACAGGGGGCTTCACCCCTCCACTTT.